These T cell receptor beta chains were read from a single sample in a study of early T cells in non-severe SARS-CoV-2 infection. TCRdb re-called the 5' RACE reads with MiXCR, one entry per CDR3 protein. The sample consists of 60,000 to 75,000 distinct CDR3 sequences, 10% to 15% of them appearing once. This specimen consisted of whole blood, obtained at baseline. Receptors were obtained from an adult who was a healthcare worker with PCR-confirmed SARS-CoV-2 infection or an uninfected control (not recorded which). CDR3s include the opening cysteine and the closing phenylalanine or tryptophan. Each record gives: clone size, CDR3 length, D gene, V gene, J gene, CDR3 DNA, CDR3 protein. D genes are given only for firm matches. Expanded clones get a size class; other rows say once, few or many, or leave the size out.

-	17	-	TRBV7-6	TRBJ1-5	TGTGCCAGCAGCTCGGGACTGAGCCCCGATAGCAATCAGCCCCAGCATTTT	CASSSGLSPDSNQPQHF
-	16	TRBD2	TRBV4-3	TRBJ2-1	TGCGCCAGCAGCCCTGCCGGACTAGCGGGACGCAATGAGCAGTTCTTC	CASSPAGLAGRNEQFF
-	13	-	TRBV7-6	TRBJ2-5	TGTGCCAGCAGCTCAGCCTTCCCCGGGACCCAGTACTTC	CASSSAFPGTQYF
-	13	TRBD1	TRBV5-8	TRBJ1-6	TGTGCCAGCAGCTTAGGACAGGGCGACGCCCTCCACTTT	CASSLGQGDALHF
many	17	-	TRBV6-6	TRBJ2-7	TGTGCCAGCAGTTACGGGTCAGGTCAGCTTACCTCCTACGAGCAGTACTTC	CASSYGSGQLTSYEQYF
-	12	-	TRBV11-2	TRBJ2-4	TGTGCCAGCAGCTTAGGGGGGGAAGGACCTTACTTC	CASSLGGEGPYF
-	19	-	TRBV4-3	TRBJ2-3	TGCGCCAGCAGCCAGCAGTACGATGCAATGGGGCCCAGCACAGATACGCAGTATTTT	CASSQQYDAMGPSTDTQYF
-	15	TRBD1	TRBV7-9	TRBJ2-5	TGTGCCAGCAGCTTTAACAGGGGGGACCAAGAGACCCAGTACTTC	CASSFNRGDQETQYF
many	14	-	TRBV30	TRBJ2-2	TGTGCCTGGAGTGTGCGGAGAGGGAGCGGGGAGCTGTTTTTT	CAWSVRRGSGELFF
-	14	-	TRBV20-1	TRBJ1-6	TGCAGTGCTCGATTCGGGGGTGAAAATTCACCCCTCCACTTT	CSARFGGENSPLHF
-	16	TRBD1	TRBV29-1	TRBJ2-7	TGCAGCGTTGAATTACCCCCGGGACAGGGGGGCTACGAGCAGTACTTC	CSVELPPGQGGYEQYF
few	14	-	TRBV11-2	TRBJ2-7	TGTGCCAGCAGCCCCGGGGGTAGCGGCTACGAGCAGTACTTC	CASSPGGSGYEQYF
-	17	-	TRBV13	TRBJ1-1	TGTGCCAGCAGCTGGCCGGGACAACGAGGAAGGAACACTGAAGCTTTCTTT	CASSWPGQRGRNTEAFF
-	16	TRBD2	TRBV5-1	TRBJ2-3	TGCGCCAGCAGCCTCCTAGCGGGTCTCAGGTCGGATACGCAGTATTTT	CASSLLAGLRSDTQYF
-	16	-	TRBV11-2	TRBJ2-1	TGTGCCAGCAGCTTAGCGCCACAGGGATCCTACAATGAGCAGTTCTTC	CASSLAPQGSYNEQFF
-	10	-	TRBV29-1	TRBJ1-1	TGCAGCGTTTTCGGGTCGGGAGCTTTCTTT	CSVFGSGAFF
few	20	TRBD1	TRBV5-5	TRBJ1-5	TGTGCCAGCAGCGCGACTGGGGGACAGGGAACTTTGTATGGCAATCAGCCCCAGCATTTT	CASSATGGQGTLYGNQPQHF
-	14	TRBD1	TRBV10-2	TRBJ2-4	TGCGCCAGCGGACAGGGGGACGGCAAAAACATTCAGTACTTC	CASGQGDGKNIQYF
few	14	-	TRBV27	TRBJ2-7	TGTGCCAGCAGTCTGGGGGCCATTTCCTACGAGCAGTACTTC	CASSLGAISYEQYF
few	15	-	TRBV7-9	TRBJ2-1	TGTGCCAGCAGCTTAGTTTATGCTTCCTACAATGAGCAGTTCTTC	CASSLVYASYNEQFF
few	14	-	TRBV5-1	TRBJ2-3	TGCGCCAGCAGCTTGGACGGGGCCGCAGATACGCAGTATTTT	CASSLDGAADTQYF
few	16	-	TRBV4-1	TRBJ2-7	TGCGCCAGCAGCCCCCATGGGCAGTTAAACTCCTACGAGCAGTACTTC	CASSPHGQLNSYEQYF
few	15	-	TRBV5-6	TRBJ1-1	TGTGCCAGCAGCTTGATCGGACAGCTAGACACTGAAGCTTTCTTT	CASSLIGQLDTEAFF
few	18	-	TRBV6-5	TRBJ2-3	TGTGCCAGCAGTTCTCCTCTCGGACTCTGGGGTTACACAGATACGCAGTATTTT	CASSSPLGLWGYTDTQYF
-	15	-	TRBV10-3	TRBJ2-1	TGTGCCATCAGTATCCGGGACCAGGCCTACAATGAGCAGTTCTTC	CAISIRDQAYNEQFF
few	14	-	TRBV6-2/TRBV6-3	TRBJ1-5	TGTGCCAGCAGTCCTTACGGGGCGATTGGGGCCCAGCATTTT	CASSPYGAIGAQHF
few	16	-	TRBV6-2/TRBV6-3	TRBJ1-2	TGTGCCAGCAGCCACAGGCTCCGACAGCGCTCAGGAGGCTACACCTTC	CASSHRLRQRSGGYTF
-	14	TRBD1	TRBV4-3	TRBJ2-5	TGCGCCAGCAGCCTGGGACAGGGGGTAGAGACCCAGTACTTC	CASSLGQGVETQYF
-	15	-	TRBV28	TRBJ2-1	TGTGCCAGCAGTTTATCGACAGCCTCCTACAATGAGCAGTTCTTC	CASSLSTASYNEQFF
few	19	TRBD2	TRBV5-5	TRBJ2-7	TGTGCCAGCAGCTACGACTTAATGGGACTAGCGGGAGGACCCTACGAGCAGTACTTC	CASSYDLMGLAGGPYEQYF
-	15	-	TRBV25-1	TRBJ1-1	TGTGCCAGCAGTGAAGCGACACAGGGAGGCACTGAAGCTTTCTTT	CASSEATQGGTEAFF
once	15	-	TRBV20-1	TRBJ2-1	TGCAGTGCTCCCCTACCCAGGAGCTCCTACAATGAGCAGTTCTTC	CSAPLPRSSYNEQFF
-	16	TRBD2	TRBV7-2	TRBJ2-3	TGTGCCAGCAGCCCCAGACTAGCGGGGGGTAGGGATACGCAGTATTTT	CASSPRLAGGRDTQYF
-	13	-	TRBV27	TRBJ1-2	TGTGCCTGCAGGGGACGGCCAGCTTATGGCTACACCTTC	CACRGRPAYGYTF
-	15	TRBD1	TRBV5-8	TRBJ2-1	TGTGCCAGCAGCTCAGGGCAGGGGGCCGTGGAGGAGCAGTTCTTC	CASSSGQGAVEEQFF
many	14	-	TRBV14	TRBJ1-5	TGTGCCAGCAGCCAAGATAGGGGTAATCAGCCCCAGCATTTT	CASSQDRGNQPQHF
many	15	-	TRBV5-4	TRBJ1-6	TGTGCCAGCAGCTCAGTGGACAGCTATAATTCACCCCTCCACTTT	CASSSVDSYNSPLHF
few	13	-	TRBV29-1	TRBJ1-1	TGCAGCGTTGAAGGGCGGATGAACACTGAAGCTTTCTTT	CSVEGRMNTEAFF
few	12	-	TRBV7-2	TRBJ2-7	TGTGCCAGCAGCCCCGGTGGAGCGGAGCAGTACTTC	CASSPGGAEQYF
many	15	TRBD2	TRBV6-2/TRBV6-3	TRBJ2-5	TGTGCCAGCAGTTACCTTTCGGGAGGGCAAGAGACCCAGTACTTC	CASSYLSGGQETQYF
-	16	-	TRBV15	TRBJ1-1	TGTGCCACCAGCCCCTCCAAGGCAGAACCCGGGACTGAAGCTTTCTTT	CATSPSKAEPGTEAFF
few	16	TRBD2	TRBV3-1	TRBJ2-1	TGTGCCAGCAGCCAAGATCGAAGCGGGGCCTACAATGAGCAGTTCTTC	CASSQDRSGAYNEQFF
-	15	-	TRBV7-9	TRBJ1-2	TGTGCCAGCAGCTCCCAGATGGGCCCCGCGGATGGCTACACCTTC	CASSSQMGPADGYTF
many	15	-	TRBV11-2	TRBJ1-3	TGTGCCAGCAGCCGAGAGGTCGGGACTGGAAACACCATATATTTT	CASSREVGTGNTIYF
few	14	TRBD1	TRBV7-2	TRBJ1-6	TGTGCCAGCAGCTCCCGACAGGGGAATTCACCCCTCCACTTT	CASSSRQGNSPLHF
-	15	TRBD1	TRBV12-3/TRBV12-4	TRBJ1-4	TGTGCCAGCAGTTTTGTCACAGGGGGTAGTGAAAAACTGTTTTTT	CASSFVTGGSEKLFF
many	15	TRBD2	TRBV28	TRBJ2-2	TGTGCCAGCAGTTTGGCGGGGGGTAACACCGGGGAGCTGTTTTTT	CASSLAGGNTGELFF
few	13	TRBD1	TRBV5-4	TRBJ2-5	TGTGCCAGCAGCCAGACAGGGGTAGAGACCCAGTACTTC	CASSQTGVETQYF
-	15	TRBD1	TRBV28	TRBJ2-1	TGTGCCAGCACTAAGGGACAGGGCGCCTACAATGAGCAGTTCTTC	CASTKGQGAYNEQFF
-	13	-	TRBV11-2	TRBJ2-7	TGTGCCAGCAGCTCCGGCGCTAGGGACGAGCAGTACTTC	CASSSGARDEQYF
few	13	-	TRBV28	TRBJ1-1	TGTGCCAGCAGTTTATCAGGCAAGGGGAGAGCTTTCTTT	CASSLSGKGRAFF
-	15	-	TRBV11-3	TRBJ1-1	TGTGCCAGCAGCTTCGTACGGGACTCTAACACTGAAGCTTTCTTT	CASSFVRDSNTEAFF
many	14	-	TRBV28	TRBJ1-2	TGTGCCAGCATTCGACAGGCCCCTGGCTATGGCTACACCTTC	CASIRQAPGYGYTF
few	16	-	TRBV10-3	TRBJ2-1	TGTGCCATCAGTGTGAGTACTCTTAGCTCCTACAATGAGCAGTTCTTC	CAISVSTLSSYNEQFF